Presented here are 8 T cell receptor beta chains from one specimen sequenced in a study of CD8 T cells in ankylosing spondylitis. The antigens of these receptors remain unknown. The study, taken as a whole, reports: The study identified a TCR beta motif of roughly eight highly homologous variants that appeared characteristic of ankylosing spondylitis blood.

TCRdb independently ran MiXCR on the 5' RACE reads; one entry per CDR3 protein. The sample comprises 500,000 or so distinct CDR3 sequences, about 5.7% of which are singletons, and roughly 3.2% rests with the top ten. Source material: blood, either unsorted or a sorted T cell fraction (not recorded which). These receptors were obtained from a male donor with ankylosing spondylitis.

This clonotype was recorded at least ten times. The chain combines TRBV5-1 with TRBJ2-6, with 9 bases matching TRBD1. The CDR3 totals 16 residues. Per the germline V gene, CDR1 is SGHRS and CDR2 is YFSETQ. With 4 bases clipped from V and 3 bases from J, the junction kept 5 bases outside the gene matches. This CDR3 is CASSMGQGLGANVLTF. In DNA, the CDR3 is TGCGCCAGCAGCATGGGACAGGGCCTTGGGGCCAACGTCCTGACTTTC.

V is TRBV6-2 or TRBV6-3 and J is TRBJ2-1; no firm D call. Germline CDR1 MNHEY, CDR2 SVGEGT. V was trimmed by 6 bases and J by 1 base, leaving 7 bases between them. This CDR3 contains 13 residues. The DNA of the CDR3 is TGTGCCAGCAGGGTTCAGTCCTACAATGAGCAGTTCTTC. Residues: CASRVQSYNEQFF.

This clonotype was seen many times. The rearrangement joins TRBV10-3 to TRBJ2-3; TRBD2 agrees at 8 bases. V was clipped by 7 bases and J by 0 bases; unmatched bases: 6. Germline CDR1 reads ENHRY; CDR2 reads SYGVKD. This CDR3 spans 15 amino acids. DNA for the CDR3: TGTGCCATCAAAAAACTAGCGGCTAGCACAGATACGCAGTATTTT. Translating it yields CAIKKLAASTDTQYF.

The table lists this clonotype with many counts. The chain uses TRBV20-1 and TRBJ2-7, with D perhaps matching TRBD2 (6 bases). Between the trimmed V and J ends, which lost 3 bases and 2 bases, there was a span of 26 bases. CDR1 is DFQATT, CDR2 SNEGSKA, per germline (reference sequence). There are 18 residues in the CDR3. The chain's CDR3 is CSARPGLGRLVAPYEQYF. The CDR3 DNA sequence: TGCAGTGCTAGGCCGGGACTCGGGCGTTTGGTTGCCCCCTACGAGCAGTACTTC.

This clonotype has ten or more counts. The chain recombines TRBV29-1 with TRBJ1-1, with 9 bases that match TRBD1. This CDR3 is 13 amino acids long. The germline CDR1 and CDR2 sequences are SQVTM and ANQGSEA. V lost 2 bases and J lost 6; bases outside the gene matches: 4. DNA of the CDR3: TGCAGCGTTGAACGACAGGGGGATGCTGAAGCTTTCTTT. It encodes CSVERQGDAEAFF.

This clonotype was observed many times. The chain uses TRBV10-3 and TRBJ2-7; the D is unclear. V gave up 0 bases and J gave up 4 bases, with 10 bases separating them. CDR1 and CDR2 from the germline V gene are ENHRY and SYGVKD. CDR3 length: 14 amino acids. CDR3 in amino acids: CAISESRQLYEQYF. The DNA for the CDR3 is TGTGCCATCAGTGAGTCTCGGCAGCTTTACGAGCAGTACTTC.

This clonotype was counted ten times or more. The chain uses TRBV7-9 and TRBJ2-3; 10 positions match TRBD1. The CDR3 consists of 15 residues. The junction had 6 bases not matched to a gene; V was cut back by 5 bases and J by 4 bases. Germline-derived CDR1 and CDR2 are SEHNR and FQNEAQ (reference sequence). CDR3 amino acids: CASSLPGTGADTQYF. CDR3 nucleotide sequence: TGTGCCAGCAGCCTACCCGGGACAGGGGCAGATACGCAGTATTTT.

This clonotype occurred many times. The genes are TRBV27 and TRBJ2-7, with TRBD1 matching over 9 bases. V was clipped by 4 bases and J by 5 bases; unmatched bases: 9. Per germline, CDR1 MNHEY and CDR2 SMNVEV (reference sequence). The CDR3 extends over 15 amino acids. This CDR3 reads CASSSDRGTVDEQYF. In DNA, the CDR3 is TGTGCCAGCAGTTCGGACAGGGGTACTGTGGACGAGCAGTACTTC.